The rows below give T cell receptor beta chains drawn from one sample of a study of cytomegalovirus exposure and HLA in healthy donors. Only in-frame clones appear in the TCRdb table, and some are missing; sequencing was by immunoSEQ multiplex PCR. The sample has fewer than 110,000 clones, about 85% seen once. Sequenced material: PBMCs. The receptor set was obtained from a man between 25 and 39 years old in good health and CMV-seronegative. CDR3s include the opening cysteine and the closing phenylalanine or tryptophan. Each record gives: V gene, clone size, D gene, J gene, CDR3 protein, CDR3 DNA. A D gene is named only where the DNA matches it firmly. A clone size is listed for some rows: how often the clone was seen (once, few, many), or a class if it is expanded.

v_call: TRBV5-1; clone_size: -; d_call: -; j_call: TRBJ2-5; cdr3_aa: CASSSQGEETQYF; cdr3_nt: TGCGCCAGCAGCAGCCAGGGCGAAGAGACCCAGTACTTC
v_call: TRBV7-7; clone_size: once; d_call: TRBD2; j_call: TRBJ2-1; cdr3_aa: CASSLGLAGVYNEQFF; cdr3_nt: TGTGCTAGCAGCTTAGGACTAGCGGGGGTATACAATGAGCAGTTCTTC
v_call: TRBV20-1; clone_size: -; d_call: -; j_call: TRBJ1-1; cdr3_aa: CRPLKTEAFF; cdr3_nt: TGCAGGCCCCTAAAGACTGAAGCTTTCTTT
v_call: TRBV30; clone_size: -; d_call: -; j_call: TRBJ1-6; cdr3_aa: CAWSYGANSPLHF; cdr3_nt: TGTGCCTGGAGTTATGGGGCTAATTCACCCCTCCACTTT
v_call: TRBV4-1; clone_size: -; d_call: -; j_call: TRBJ1-2; cdr3_aa: CASSQSQGNYGYTF; cdr3_nt: TGCGCCAGCAGCCAATCACAGGGAAACTATGGCTACACCTTC
v_call: TRBV11-2; clone_size: -; d_call: TRBD1; j_call: TRBJ2-7; cdr3_aa: CASSPLMRTGMYEQYF; cdr3_nt: TGTGCCAGCAGCCCCCTAATGCGGACAGGGATGTACGAGCAGTACTTC
v_call: TRBV6-5; clone_size: -; d_call: -; j_call: TRBJ2-7; cdr3_aa: CASSYGTSYEQYF; cdr3_nt: TGTGCCAGCAGTTACGGGACTTCTTACGAGCAGTACTTC
v_call: TRBV28; clone_size: -; d_call: TRBD1; j_call: TRBJ1-1; cdr3_aa: CASRLGQGNTEALF; cdr3_nt: TGTGCCAGCCGTCTAGGACAGGGGAACACTGAAGCTCTCTTT
v_call: TRBV4-2; clone_size: -; d_call: TRBD1; j_call: TRBJ1-2; cdr3_aa: CASSQGTGINYGYTF; cdr3_nt: TGTGCCAGCAGCCAAGGGACAGGGATAAACTATGGCTACACCTTC
v_call: TRBV28; clone_size: -; d_call: -; j_call: TRBJ2-5; cdr3_aa: CASSWGGANQETQYF; cdr3_nt: TGTGCCAGCAGTTGGGGGGGGGCAAACCAAGAGACCCAGTACTTC
v_call: TRBV7-9; clone_size: -; d_call: -; j_call: TRBJ1-1; cdr3_aa: CASSFDSVNTEAFF; cdr3_nt: TGTGCCAGCAGCTTCGACTCAGTGAACACTGAAGCTTTCTTT
v_call: TRBV6-1; clone_size: -; d_call: TRBD1; j_call: TRBJ2-1; cdr3_aa: CASSPHDRGRNEQFF; cdr3_nt: TGTGCCAGCAGTCCCCACGACAGGGGCAGGAATGAGCAGTTCTTC
v_call: TRBV9; clone_size: -; d_call: TRBD2; j_call: TRBJ2-7; cdr3_aa: CASSLTSGSSYEQYF; cdr3_nt: TGTGCCAGCAGCTTGACTAGCGGAAGCTCCTACGAGCAGTACTTC
v_call: TRBV1; clone_size: -; d_call: -; j_call: TRBJ2-3; cdr3_aa: CTSSHGTSEGETDTQYF; cdr3_nt: TGCACCAGCAGCCATGGGACTAGCGAGGGGGAAACAGATACGCAGTATTTT
v_call: TRBV18; clone_size: once; d_call: -; j_call: TRBJ1-6; cdr3_aa: CASSRDKYNSPLHF; cdr3_nt: TGTGCCAGCTCTCGAGACAAGTATAATTCACCCCTCCACTTT
v_call: TRBV19; clone_size: -; d_call: -; j_call: TRBJ1-2; cdr3_aa: CASTPGASSYGYTF; cdr3_nt: TGTGCCAGTACCCCTGGGGCATCCTCCTATGGCTACACCTTC
v_call: TRBV18; clone_size: -; d_call: TRBD1; j_call: TRBJ2-7; cdr3_aa: CASSADRGSYEQYF; cdr3_nt: TGTGCCAGCTCAGCAGACAGGGGGAGCTACGAGCAGTACTTC
v_call: TRBV5-1; clone_size: -; d_call: TRBD1; j_call: TRBJ1-2; cdr3_aa: CASSTQGYGYTF; cdr3_nt: TGCGCCAGCAGCACACAGGGGTATGGCTACACCTTC
v_call: TRBV4-1; clone_size: once; d_call: -; j_call: TRBJ2-7; cdr3_aa: CASSQEARAEQYF; cdr3_nt: TGCGCCAGCAGCCAAGAAGCTAGAGCCGAGCAGTACTTC
v_call: TRBV18; clone_size: -; d_call: -; j_call: TRBJ1-4; cdr3_aa: CASSFNRETNEKLFF; cdr3_nt: TGTGCCAGCTCATTCAACAGAGAAACTAATGAAAAACTGTTTTTT
v_call: TRBV9; clone_size: -; d_call: -; j_call: TRBJ1-6; cdr3_aa: CASNRDLSPLHF; cdr3_nt: TGTGCCAGCAACAGGGATCTTTCACCCCTCCACTTT
v_call: TRBV30; clone_size: -; d_call: -; j_call: TRBJ1-4; cdr3_aa: CAWRVTGVGEKLFF; cdr3_nt: TGTGCCTGGAGAGTGACAGGAGTCGGAGAAAAACTGTTTTTT
v_call: TRBV6-5; clone_size: -; d_call: -; j_call: TRBJ2-1; cdr3_aa: CASRMDRINEQFF; cdr3_nt: TGTGCCAGCAGGATGGACAGAATCAATGAGCAGTTCTTC
v_call: TRBV10-3; clone_size: -; d_call: TRBD2; j_call: TRBJ2-3; cdr3_aa: CAISDGLREGSVDTQYF; cdr3_nt: TGTGCCATCAGTGACGGCTTGCGGGAGGGGTCAGTAGATACGCAGTATTTT
v_call: TRBV28; clone_size: once; d_call: TRBD2; j_call: TRBJ2-7; cdr3_aa: CASSLGGSGTHEQYF; cdr3_nt: TGTGCCAGCAGTTTAGGGGGTAGCGGGACCCACGAGCAGTACTTC
v_call: TRBV28; clone_size: -; d_call: -; j_call: TRBJ1-2; cdr3_aa: CASSSAQGRNYGYTF; cdr3_nt: TGTGCCAGCAGCTCCGCACAGGGCCGAAACTATGGCTACACCTTC
v_call: TRBV28; clone_size: -; d_call: TRBD1; j_call: TRBJ2-7; cdr3_aa: CASRPQGAAYEQYF; cdr3_nt: TGTGCCAGCAGACCACAGGGGGCGGCCTACGAGCAGTACTTC
v_call: TRBV27; clone_size: -; d_call: -; j_call: TRBJ2-7; cdr3_aa: CASSLKLGPYEQYF; cdr3_nt: TGTGCCAGCAGTTTAAAGCTGGGCCCCTACGAGCAGTACTTC
v_call: TRBV28; clone_size: -; d_call: TRBD1; j_call: TRBJ1-1; cdr3_aa: CASSKSDRGRAFF; cdr3_nt: TGTGCCAGCAGTAAAAGTGACAGGGGTAGAGCTTTCTTT
v_call: TRBV28; clone_size: -; d_call: -; j_call: TRBJ2-7; cdr3_aa: CASSLTGRAAYEQYF; cdr3_nt: TGTGCCAGCAGTTTAACGGGTAGAGCCGCCTACGAGCAGTACTTC
v_call: TRBV7-6; clone_size: -; d_call: -; j_call: TRBJ2-7; cdr3_aa: CASSPVGVEYEQYF; cdr3_nt: TGTGCCAGCAGCCCCGTCGGAGTGGAGTACGAGCAGTACTTC
v_call: TRBV7-8; clone_size: -; d_call: -; j_call: TRBJ2-2; cdr3_aa: CASSPPRAGELFF; cdr3_nt: TGTGCCAGCAGCCCCCCCCGTGCGGGGGAGCTGTTTTTT
v_call: TRBV5-4; clone_size: once; d_call: TRBD2; j_call: TRBJ2-3; cdr3_aa: CASSLVLAGFTDTQYF; cdr3_nt: TGTGCCAGCAGCTTGGTTCTAGCGGGGTTCACAGATACGCAGTATTTT
v_call: TRBV5-1; clone_size: -; d_call: -; j_call: TRBJ2-7; cdr3_aa: CASSQRRGYEQYF; cdr3_nt: TGCGCCAGCAGCCAGCGGCGGGGCTACGAGCAGTACTTC
v_call: TRBV5-6; clone_size: -; d_call: TRBD1; j_call: TRBJ2-1; cdr3_aa: CAWGQGTNEQFF; cdr3_nt: TGTGCCTGGGGACAGGGGACCAATGAGCAGTTCTTC
v_call: TRBV28; clone_size: -; d_call: -; j_call: TRBJ1-1; cdr3_aa: CASSLFGGANTEAFF; cdr3_nt: TGTGCCAGCAGTTTATTTGGGGGGGCAAACACTGAAGCTTTCTTT
v_call: TRBV5-4; clone_size: few; d_call: -; j_call: TRBJ2-7; cdr3_aa: CASSYDGGEQYF; cdr3_nt: TGTGCCAGCAGCTATGACGGAGGGGAGCAGTACTTC
v_call: TRBV7-2; clone_size: -; d_call: TRBD1; j_call: TRBJ2-5; cdr3_aa: CASSSTTGSPIETQYF; cdr3_nt: TGTGCCAGCAGCTCGACGACAGGGAGCCCAATAGAGACCCAGTACTTC
v_call: TRBV7-9; clone_size: -; d_call: TRBD1; j_call: TRBJ2-1; cdr3_aa: CASSPGTGQGEQFF; cdr3_nt: TGTGCCAGCAGCCCCGGGACAGGGCAGGGTGAGCAGTTCTTC
v_call: TRBV30; clone_size: once; d_call: -; j_call: TRBJ2-2; cdr3_aa: CAWDPQGIGGELFF; cdr3_nt: TGTGCCTGGGACCCCCAGGGAATTGGCGGGGAGCTGTTTTTT
v_call: TRBV9; clone_size: once; d_call: TRBD2; j_call: TRBJ2-3; cdr3_aa: CASSVEGREVDTQYF; cdr3_nt: TGTGCCAGCAGCGTAGAGGGGCGGGAGGTAGATACGCAGTATTTT
v_call: TRBV29-1; clone_size: -; d_call: TRBD1; j_call: TRBJ1-6; cdr3_aa: CSVRQGLTANSPLHF; cdr3_nt: TGCAGCGTTCGACAGGGCCTTACCGCCAATTCACCCCTCCACTTT
v_call: TRBV2; clone_size: -; d_call: TRBD2; j_call: TRBJ2-3; cdr3_aa: CASTIGLAGGGTQYF; cdr3_nt: TGTGCCAGCACCATAGGACTAGCGGGAGGGGGTACGCAGTATTTT
v_call: TRBV5-1; clone_size: -; d_call: -; j_call: TRBJ1-6; cdr3_aa: CASSPVETGRDSPLHF; cdr3_nt: TGCGCCAGCAGCCCGGTTGAGACAGGCCGTGACTCACCCCTCCACTTT
v_call: TRBV15; clone_size: -; d_call: -; j_call: TRBJ2-4; cdr3_aa: CATSTNRDSRDIQYF; cdr3_nt: TGTGCCACCAGCACTAACCGGGACTCTCGGGACATTCAGTACTTC
v_call: TRBV6-5; clone_size: -; d_call: -; j_call: TRBJ1-5; cdr3_aa: CASSYFPNQPQHF; cdr3_nt: TGTGCCAGCAGTTACTTCCCAAATCAGCCCCAGCATTTT
v_call: TRBV11-2; clone_size: -; d_call: -; j_call: TRBJ1-4; cdr3_aa: CASSYRPSGEKLFF; cdr3_nt: TGTGCCAGCAGCTATAGACCTTCAGGTGAAAAACTGTTTTTT
v_call: TRBV27; clone_size: -; d_call: -; j_call: TRBJ2-7; cdr3_aa: CASSDWGPTYEQYF; cdr3_nt: TGTGCCAGCAGTGATTGGGGCCCGACCTACGAGCAGTACTTC
v_call: TRBV10-1; clone_size: few; d_call: TRBD2; j_call: TRBJ2-1; cdr3_aa: CASSDEPSGRVPRFF; cdr3_nt: TGCGCCAGCAGTGATGAGCCTAGCGGGAGAGTCCCTAGGTTCTTC
v_call: TRBV19; clone_size: once; d_call: -; j_call: TRBJ2-7; cdr3_aa: CATQGGNYEQYF; cdr3_nt: TGTGCCACTCAAGGGGGTAATTACGAGCAGTACTTC